These T cell receptor beta chains were read from a single sample in a study of Ad26.COV2.S vaccination and SARS-CoV-2 variants. Sequencing was performed with immunoSEQ multiplex PCR; in TCRdb, only in-frame clones are kept and a portion is missing. The table shows more than 150,000 clones, with around 88% occurring only once. The specimen comprised peripheral blood, sampled after recovery from COVID-19. Every receptor here comes from a human donor who had recovered from COVID-19. Each CDR3 is given without its conserved first and last residue. Fields, in order: V gene, J gene, CDR3 protein.

>TRBV19|TRBJ1-2
ASTPDGNYGYT
>TRBV12-5|TRBJ1-5
ASALRDRGNRRNQPQH
>TRBV29-1|TRBJ2-1
SVEGLAGEYEQF
>TRBV29-1|TRBJ1-1
SALQGGTEAF
>TRBV6-5|TRBJ2-1
ASKDRSSGNEQF
>TRBV28|TRBJ2-5
ASRPATGRQETQY
>TRBV4-1|TRBJ2-1
ASSQDGTSGYNEQF
>TRBV5-5|TRBJ2-2
ASSLVPVWTGELF
>TRBV5-4|TRBJ1-2
ASSLAGGESSGYT
>TRBV14|TRBJ2-3
ASSRRQGPDTQY
>TRBV21-1|TRBJ2-1
ASSNLRQGRLQNEQF
>TRBV5-4|TRBJ2-2
ASSYPHNTGELF
>TRBV30|TRBJ2-3
AWSPLAAITDTQY
>TRBV28|TRBJ1-2
ASSLNYGYT
>TRBV12-5|TRBJ1-5
ASGSRNQGDQPQH
>TRBV30|TRBJ2-1
AWSFRDRGAGF
>TRBV6-1|TRBJ1-5
ASSEGRQVMVGAQH
>TRBV6-5|TRBJ1-1
ASNENPRVGTEAF
>TRBV19|TRBJ2-7
ASSPGSAYEQY
>TRBV3-1/TRBV3-2|TRBJ1-1
ASSRRRGRTNTEAF